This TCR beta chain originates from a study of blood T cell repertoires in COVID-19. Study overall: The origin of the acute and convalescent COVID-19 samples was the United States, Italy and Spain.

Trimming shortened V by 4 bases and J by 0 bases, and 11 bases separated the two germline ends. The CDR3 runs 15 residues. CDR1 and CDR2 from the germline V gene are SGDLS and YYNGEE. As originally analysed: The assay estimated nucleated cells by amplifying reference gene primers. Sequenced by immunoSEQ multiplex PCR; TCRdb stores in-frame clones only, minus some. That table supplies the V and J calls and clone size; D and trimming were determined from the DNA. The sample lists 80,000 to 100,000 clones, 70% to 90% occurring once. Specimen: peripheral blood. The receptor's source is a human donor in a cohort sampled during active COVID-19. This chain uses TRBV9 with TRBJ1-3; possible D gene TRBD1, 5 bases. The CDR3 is CASSFGGSSGNTIYF. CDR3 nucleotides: TGTGCCAGCAGCTTTGGGGGGAGCTCTGGAAACACCATATATTTT.